This TCR beta chain originates from a study of cytomegalovirus exposure and HLA in healthy donors (TCRdb year 2017). With respect to the entire study: According to an earlier analysis of 587 of the donors, roughly 180 million T cells yielded roughly 110 million unique TCR beta sequences and less than 300 Gb of sequence data. The aim of the study was to test whether cataloging public T cell receptors could identify signatures of past pathogen exposure. Genome-wide SNP genotypes for about 60% of the roughly 670 donors were used in a later genetic analysis, which treated that subset as a discovery cohort. To decide whether each TCR beta V gene segment behaved as functional or pseudogenic, an earlier analysis of approximately 590 of the donors relied on high-throughput TCR beta sequencing. The later analysis used no new phenotypic data to find candidate immune exposures, relying instead on TCR beta sequences and their occurrence across donors. Among the roughly 430 genotyped donors, 81% belonged to the genetic ancestry cluster associated with self-reported Caucasian donors. Typing coverage varied by locus: roughly 620-640 donors for A, B, C, DRB1 and DQB1; under 550 for DQA1; 606 for DPA1; about 450 for DPB1. Five DR-DQ haplotypes were treated as single units for association and clustering because of strong linkage in the cohort. Among roughly 400 genotyped donors of the cohort, an average of about 240,000 unique TCR beta nucleotide sequences was sequenced per donor, of which roughly 18% were non-productive. The study used immunosequencing to profile the T cell repertoires of approximately 650 subjects and linked those repertoires to cytomegalovirus serostatus. To predict cytomegalovirus infection status, the study brought together high-throughput TCR immunosequencing, statistical association of individual TCRs with disease status, and machine learning. Class I and class II HLA loci were covered by the typing at four-digit resolution. Alongside the repertoire data, information on donor age, sex, ethnicity and CMV serostatus was compiled. An early release that covered approximately 600 HLA-typed donors contained 300 to 350 gigabases of sequencing data and about 93 million unique TCR sequences. In addition to the first cohort of 500 to 850 subjects, a separate validation cohort of 100 to 150 different subjects was used. All discovery cohort repertoires had been generated on a single sequencing platform. A later analysis re-analyzed previously published TCR beta repertoires from 650 to 800 donors and added high-resolution HLA genotyping to study TCR occurrence patterns.

Library generation was performed with the immunoSEQ multiplex PCR assay. For the multiplex PCR, a mixture combining 60 forward primers for TCR Vbeta segments and 13 reverse primers for TCR Jbeta segments was used. The CDR3 region of rearranged TCR beta genes was amplified from genomic DNA with a multiplex PCR assay. The Illumina HiSeq System was used to sequence the amplified TCR beta libraries as 87-base-pair reads. As for the original processing: In a later analysis, tens of millions of unique TCR beta chains were counted across the approximately 620 repertoires, and roughly 11 million of these chains were shared by at least two donors. Raw reads were error-corrected and collapsed into unique sequences by a nearest-neighbor algorithm in which closely related sequences were merged to remove PCR and sequencing errors. To assign V, D and J gene segments, CDR3 sequences were aligned to IMGT reference sequences. Each retained sequence needed at least a six-nucleotide match to both a V gene segment and a J gene segment. A rearrangement was called productive if the CDR3 had no stop codons and remained in frame with V and J, and every other rearrangement was called non-productive. Following IMGT convention, CDR3 was defined as the stretch from the second conserved V-encoded cysteine up to the conserved J-encoded phenylalanine. Sequences without an unambiguous match to a single V gene segment were excluded from the earlier analysis of about 600 of the donors. In an earlier analysis of several hundred of the donors, V segments were called functional above 56.7% productive rearrangements and were called segregating when the between-donor standard deviation exceeded 5%. A statistical classification framework was built for diagnosing cytomegalovirus status from the catalog of TCR beta chain sequences. A later analysis assigned V and J genes by comparing TCR nucleotide sequences with IMGT/GENE-DB human TR gene sequences. In a later analysis, CDR3 sequences and most-parsimonious VDJ recombination scenarios were assigned using the TCRdist pipeline. In a later analysis, every TCR beta chain was defined by the combination of its CDR3 amino acid sequence and its V-gene family, and reads without a unique V-gene family were dropped. In a later analysis, 450 to 600 highly shared, low-generation-probability nucleotide sequences were removed to address suspected cross-contamination and a sequencing artifact. In a later analysis, a clonal expansion index was calculated for each public chain from normalized within-repertoire ranks of inferred template counts. A later analysis computed generation probabilities with a VDJ recombination model fitted to out-of-frame rearrangements, and checked the results against IGoR. A later analysis scored TCR-TCR, TCR-HLA and TCR-CMV co-occurrence with hypergeometric tests, applying a repertoire-size bias correction to TCR pairs. To estimate false discovery rates, a later analysis permuted the HLA or CMV assignments 20 times. In a later analysis, co-occurring TCRs were grouped with DBSCAN, and TCRdist sequence similarity was added when clustering was performed within HLA-allele-positive subsets. Repertoires with fewer than 30,000 or more than 120,000 public chains were left out of co-occurrence clustering, as were five repertoires with anomalous nucleotide sharing. This is the immuneACCESS table as TCRdb keeps it, with only in-frame sequences that have V and J called. A part of the clones is gone; compared with another copy, unresolved V genes explain less than half, and the rest is unexplained. The DNA was the basis for D and trimming; V, J and clone size are from that table. Within this sample are 150,000 or so clones, with roughly 75% of them counted one time only. The ten largest clones add up to about 3.1% of the sample.

V was cut back by 5 bases and J by 4 bases, leaving a gap of 14 bases between them. From the cysteine up to the phenylalanine, the CDR3 has a length of 14 residues. This entry keeps only the CDR3 DNA: 42 bases, framed from base 1. CDR1 and CDR2 are drawn from the germline V gene (reference sequence): SGHAT, FQDESV. General findings and caveats noted by the study authors: Some IMGT-functional V segments, including TRBV6-2 and TRBV6-3, could not be distinguished by the 87-base-pair reads and were therefore excluded. Specific HLA alleles were associated with 18,000 or so TCR beta sequences at a false discovery rate of 0.05 in a later analysis. In an earlier analysis of around 600 of the donors, most TCR beta V segments appeared in productive rearrangements about 90% or about 30% of the time, broadly matching IMGT annotations. Correlated functional status among segregating V segments might be attributable to linkage disequilibrium, but an unknown experimental factor could not be ruled out. A total of 164 TCR beta chains were listed by the study as associated with cytomegalovirus. The authors suggested that the approach could potentially be extended to other disease states and immunological phenotypes. The presence/absence analyses assumed that sequencing depth was roughly uniform across donors, and that assumption may not be true. When HLA alleles, especially DR and DQ, strongly co-occurred, attributing TCR associations to individual alleles was difficult. Because counts were too low, approximately 18 rarely observed V segments, including chromosome 9 orphons, were excluded from the earlier analysis of several hundred of the donors. Because HLA typing was unavailable for some donors at each locus, only the typed subset was used in association tests. Most TCR sequences were seen in very few donors, while some public TCRs were found in many individuals. Compared with the roughly 670-donor mean, donors in an Asian-associated ancestry cluster had fewer N-insertions in productive TCRs, according to a later genetic analysis. In vitro tests confirmed that a few of the cytomegalovirus-associated TCR beta chains recognize cytomegalovirus antigens. A further reported finding was that TCR beta sequences accurately predicted the HLA-A and HLA-B alleles for most subjects in the first cohort. A later analysis found that most CMV-associated TCR beta chains appeared HLA-restricted, with HLA associations seemingly driven largely by CMV exposure. A later analysis found that TCR association rates varied across HLA loci, with DRB1 alleles showing the most associated TCRs and HLA-C alleles the fewest. A cluster of highly shared sequence variants was judged likely to be a technical artifact of the sequencing pipeline. In this cohort, only TCR beta chains were sequenced, and detectable features were limited by the absence of alpha or paired-chain data. According to a later analysis, parvovirus B19, influenza, CMV and Epstein-Barr virus appeared linked to several top co-occurrence clusters. An association between a missense DCLRE1C variant and V-gene and J-gene trimming of TCR beta chains was found in a later genetic analysis and replicated in an independent cohort. For the cohort, immune exposure information was limited to CMV serostatus. The classifier was reported to diagnose cytomegalovirus status with high specificity and sensitivity in both the original cohort and the validation cohort. In a later analysis, HLA-associated TCR beta chains showed more clonal expansion and lower generation probabilities than non-associated chains that were equally common.

The cohort was made up of 666 healthy bone marrow donors. Cohort members were all nominally healthy when sampled, although unrecorded immune exposures were likely present. The donor tested CMV seronegative, placing the donor among the 350 or so seronegative members of the cohort. A peripheral blood sample was provided by each donor, and peripheral blood mononuclear cells were used for TCR beta sequencing. Genomic DNA extraction from the blood cell samples was performed with the Qiagen DNeasy Blood Extraction Kit. As to this clone: Its antigen target is currently unknown. The input lacks base qualities; no much larger clone sits a single base away.

Sequencing was performed on PBMCs. This receptor chain uses TRBV11-1 and TRBJ1-1; the D gene is possibly TRBD1, with 5 bases matching. This clonotype originated in a man in his forties in good health and CMV-seronegative. The nucleotides read TGTGCCAGCAGCCCTTACTGGGGGGGCACTGAAGCTTTCTTT. This sequence encodes CASSPYWGGTEAFF.